This TCR beta chain was obtained from a study of blood T cell repertoires in COVID-19. As for the study in general: From the United States, Italy and Spain came samples of acute and convalescent COVID-19. The analysed material was cDNA or gDNA that came from T cells, B-cell-depleted T cells, or PBMCs.

Participants reported their clinical history, and cohort assignment relied on those reports. As handled by the study authors: Amplification of reference gene primers provided the estimated nucleated cell counts. Clones were read by immunoSEQ multiplex PCR, and TCRdb kept only the in-frame ones, dropping some. V, J and clone size are those of that table, while D and trimming were read from the DNA. Of roughly 140,000 clones detected, around nine tenths appear once; the ten largest clones hold approximately 1.3%. The CDR3 has 13 residues. V was clipped by 8 bases and J by 7 bases, with 14 bases between them. The germline CDR1 and CDR2 sequences are MDHEN and SYDVKM.

The sequenced sample consisted of PBMCs or T cells enriched from blood (not recorded which). The source is a young woman with acute COVID-19. The chain carries TRBV28 and TRBJ2-2; D gene uncertain. CDR3: CASLVPRGGELFF. For the CDR3, the DNA is TGTGCCAGCTTGGTCCCCCGAGGCGGGGAGCTGTTTTTT. The full variable domain, its missing parts supplied by reference TRBV28 and TRBJ2-2, is DVKVTQSSRYLVKRTGEKVFLECVQDMDHENMFWYRQDPGLGLRLIYFSYDVKMKEKGDIPEGYSVSREKKERFSLILESASTNQTSMYLCASLVPRGGELFFGEGSRLTVL.